The 22 T cell receptor beta chains in this list originate from one sample, sequenced in a study of neurological immune-mediated disorders. TCRdb re-called the 5' RACE reads with MiXCR, one entry per CDR3 protein. Of around 80,000 distinct CDR3 sequences in the sample, about 9.4% were seen once. Sequenced input: PBMCs. The receptors come from a man in his forties in good health.

In this sample, this clonotype turned up many times. The chain uses TRBV7-6 and TRBJ1-1; a weak D match, TRBD1 (5 bases). V was shortened by 1 base and J by 4 bases, with 13 bases between the two germline ends. CDR1 and CDR2 (germline): SGHVS, FNYEAQ. This CDR3 comprises 15 residues. The CDR3 nucleotides read TGTGCCAGCAGCTTAGGAGCAGGGAGCGGCACTGAAGCTTTCTTT. Translated, it gives CASSLGAGSGTEAFF.

In its sample, this clonotype was seen many times. This chain uses TRBV6-5 with TRBJ2-7; no clear D gene. This CDR3 comprises 14 residues. The V and J ends lost 5 bases and 3 bases respectively, with 14 bases between them. Germline lookup yields CDR1 MNHEY and CDR2 SVGAGI. The CDR3 DNA is TGTGCCAGCAGTCGGTCTTATCCAATCTACGAGCAGTACTTC. Amino acids: CASSRSYPIYEQYF.

This clonotype came up a few times. This chain connects TRBV27 to TRBJ2-7, with D possibly matching TRBD2 (6 bases). The CDR3 loop spans 14 amino acids. From germline, CDR1 is MNHEY and CDR2 SMNVEV (reference sequence). V was pared by 6 bases and J by 2 bases, with 14 bases between. CDR3: CASSPAGLTYEQYF. For the CDR3, the DNA is TGTGCCAGCAGCCCAGCGGGTCTAACCTACGAGCAGTACTTC.

This clonotype has a count of ten or more. The CDR3 region has the DNA TGCAGTGCTTGGGACAGGGTAACCTACGAGCAGTACTTC. This gives the protein CSAWDRVTYEQYF. The gene calls are TRBV20-1 and TRBJ2-7; 9 bases fit TRBD1. V shed 5 bases, J shed 2 bases, and the junction held 4 bases outside the gene matches. CDR1 and CDR2 (germline): DFQATT, SNEGSKA (reference sequence). The CDR3 loop spans 13 amino acids.

The rearrangement links TRBV11-2 to TRBJ2-1; perhaps TRBD2 as D (5 bases). Looked up from germline, CDR1 is SGHAT and CDR2 is FQNNGV. The V end lost 6 bases, the J end lost 2 bases, and 17 bases lay between the germline ends. This CDR3 has 16 amino acids. CDR3 in amino acids: CASRPGDSYPYNEQFF. The CDR3 region has the DNA TGTGCCAGCAGGCCCGGGGATAGTTACCCCTACAATGAGCAGTTCTTC.

In its sample, this clonotype was seen many times. The genes are TRBV9 and TRBJ1-3; perhaps TRBD1 as D (6 bases). Germline V gives CDR1 SGDLS, CDR2 YYNGEE. The CDR3 consists of 18 residues. V was pared by 0 bases and J by 0 bases, with 16 bases between. This CDR3 reads CASSVDGGGRNSGNTIYF. The CDR3 DNA reads TGTGCCAGCAGCGTAGACGGAGGGGGACGGAACTCTGGAAACACCATATATTTT. The whole variable domain, remainder taken from reference TRBV9 and TRBJ1-3, is DSGVTQTPKHLITATGQRVTLRCSPRSGDLSVYWYQQSLDQGLQFLIQYYNGEERAKGNILERFSAQQFPDLHSELNLSSLELGDSALYFCASSVDGGGRNSGNTIYFGEGSWLTVV.

This clonotype was counted many times. The chain uses TRBV7-2 and TRBJ2-1, with D possibly being TRBD2 (6 bases). This CDR3 region has 12 residues. The V gene lost 8 bases and the J gene lost 4 bases, with 9 bases spanning the gap. Germline V gives CDR1 SGHTA, CDR2 FQGNSA. The CDR3 loop reads CASSGTYNEQFF. The CDR3 DNA is TGTGCCAGCTCAGGGACTTACAATGAGCAGTTCTTC.

Many counts were recorded for this clonotype. J is TRBJ1-5 and V is TRBV20-1; 7 bases are shared with TRBD1. The CDR3 sequence is 13 residues long. Germline CDR1 DFQATT, CDR2 SNEGSKA (reference sequence). J lost 6 bases, V lost 5 bases, and 7 bases had no gene match. The CDR3 loop reads CSAAPGGGQPQHF. The DNA for the CDR3 is TGCAGTGCTGCTCCAGGGGGAGGTCAGCCCCAGCATTTT.

This clonotype has just one count. A much larger clone sits a single nucleotide away, making a read error possible. The chain uses TRBV28 and TRBJ2-1, with TRBD2 matching over 8 bases. Germline V gene data show CDR1 as MDHEN and CDR2 as SYDVKM. V lost 2 bases and J lost 5; bases outside the gene matches: 8. This CDR3 is built from 16 residues. The CDR3 nucleotides are TGTGCCAGCAGTTTAGGAGCGGGAGAAGCCCACAATGAGCAGTTCTTC. Translated: CASSLGAGEAHNEQFF.

This clonotype has at least ten counts. This chain uses TRBV20-1 with TRBJ2-3; 9 bases agree with TRBD1. With V trimmed by 3 bases and J by 4 bases, 23 bases remained unmatched. This CDR3 contains 20 residues. Germline V gives CDR1 DFQATT, CDR2 SNEGSKA (reference sequence). The CDR3 sequence: CSASRGNTDRDRALSDTQYF. CDR3 sequence (DNA): TGCAGTGCTAGTCGGGGAAATACCGACCGGGACAGGGCTCTGTCAGATACGCAGTATTTT.

The table lists this clonotype with many counts. The genes are TRBV20-1 and TRBJ1-6, with TRBD1 as a possible D gene (5 bases). Germline V gene sequence: CDR1 DFQATT, CDR2 SNEGSKA (reference sequence). V gave up 0 bases and J gave up 5 bases, with 20 bases separating them. The CDR3 has 18 residues. The CDR3 nucleotides are TGCAGTGCTAGAGATTCGGGCGGGGCGCCGGAAAATAATTCACCCCTCCACTTT. This sequence encodes CSARDSGGAPENNSPLHF.

This clonotype came up many times. This chain joins TRBV29-1 and TRBJ2-5, with D unresolved. Trimming took off 6 bases at V and 3 bases at J, with 17 bases between the two ends. Looked up from germline, CDR1 is SQVTM and CDR2 is ANQGSEA. The CDR3 is 14 amino acids. Here the CDR3 reads CSVSNRVSKETQYF. The CDR3 DNA reads as TGCAGCGTCTCTAACCGGGTTTCCAAAGAGACCCAGTACTTC.

This clonotype occurred many times. The genes are TRBV4-2 and TRBJ2-3; D remains ambiguous. The V gene lost 0 bases and the J gene lost 6 bases, with 7 bases spanning the gap. Germline CDR1 is LGHNA and CDR2 is YNFKEQ. The CDR3 length is 13 residues. In DNA form, the CDR3 reads TGTGCCAGCAGCCAAGATCTCCTGGATACGCAGTATTTT. It codes for CASSQDLLDTQYF.

The sample holds many counts of this clonotype. The chain carries TRBV12-3 or TRBV12-4 and TRBJ1-5, with D unclear. The CDR3 has 15 residues. V lost 3 bases and J lost 0, with 9 bases in between. The CDR3 spells CASSLGHNSNQPQHF. CDR3 coding DNA: TGTGCCAGCAGTTTGGGTCATAATAGCAATCAGCCCCAGCATTTT.

Many counts were recorded for this clonotype. This sequence joins TRBV7-2 and TRBJ2-7; a weak D match, TRBD2 (5 bases). Germline lookup yields CDR1 SGHTA and CDR2 FQGNSA. The CDR3 consists of 13 residues. V was pared by 5 bases and J by 5 bases, with 13 bases between. The CDR3 region is CASSPGGFHEQYF. CDR3 in DNA: TGTGCCAGCAGCCCCGGCGGGTTCCACGAGCAGTACTTC.

This clonotype was counted ten times or more. This chain uses TRBV12-3 or TRBV12-4 with TRBJ2-5, with D possibly TRBD2 on 6 matching bases. The V end lost 3 bases, the J end lost 10 bases, and 24 bases lay between the germline ends. CDR3 length: 16 amino acids. The CDR3 region has the DNA TGTGCCAGCAGTTTCCCCGGCGGGGCCTCCTCAGCAGGCCAGTACTTC. Translation gives CASSFPGGASSAGQYF.

This clonotype was detected ten times or more. This chain links TRBV15 with TRBJ2-3; D not certain. V dropped 11 bases and J dropped 6 bases, with 18 bases sitting between them. Germline V gives CDR1 LNHNV, CDR2 YYDKDF (reference sequence). The CDR3 totals 13 residues. CDR3 DNA sequence: TGTGCCTCCCGTTTAACAGAATTGGATACGCAGTATTTT. Its translation: CASRLTELDTQYF.

This clonotype appeared many times. The J gene is TRBJ1-2, the V gene TRBV9, with 8 bases aligning to TRBD1. The V gene's germline CDR1 is SGDLS and CDR2 YYNGEE. J gave up 6 bases and V 0 bases, and 1 base lay outside the gene matches. This CDR3 comprises 13 residues. In DNA, the CDR3 is TGTGCCAGCAGCGTAGGACAGGGGAATGGCTACACCTTC. Translation gives CASSVGQGNGYTF.

Ten or more counts support this clonotype. The CDR3 DNA is TGTGCTAGTGCCTCGAAAGGGGAGGACACTGAAGCTTTCTTT. It translates to CASASKGEDTEAFF. The chain uses TRBV12-5 and TRBJ1-1, with a tentative D call TRBD1 (5 bases). The CDR3 consists of 14 residues. The V end was cut by 7 bases, the J end by 3 bases, with 15 bases between. The germline CDR1 and CDR2 sequences are LGHNT and FRNRAP.

This clonotype was recorded at least ten times. This chain's CDR3 is CAISDPRGEYGYTF. The CDR3 DNA sequence: TGTGCCATCAGTGATCCCAGGGGGGAATATGGCTACACCTTC. V usage is TRBV10-3 and J usage is TRBJ1-2; 7 bases fit TRBD1. Germline CDR1 reads ENHRY; CDR2 reads SYGVKD. V trimming: 3 bases; J trimming: 5 bases; junction bases outside the gene matches: 6. The CDR3 spans 14 residues.

This clonotype was detected many times. The chain recombines TRBV2 with TRBJ2-7, with a weak D call TRBD1 (5 bases). Germline V lookup: CDR1 SNHLY, CDR2 FYNNEI. V dropped 1 base and J dropped 7 bases, with 14 bases sitting between them. The CDR3 is 14 amino acids. CDR3 loop: CASSEGRSQGEQYF. The CDR3 DNA sequence: TGTGCCAGCAGTGAAGGCAGGTCCCAGGGAGAGCAGTACTTC.

This clonotype occurred many times. The rearrangement uses TRBV10-3 and TRBJ2-1; no reliable D call. This CDR3 is 15 amino acids long. Per germline, CDR1 ENHRY and CDR2 SYGVKD. Deletions cut 3 bases from V and 0 bases from J, with 9 bases between. The chain's CDR3 is CAISDKASSYNEQFF. The CDR3 DNA reads TGTGCCATCAGTGATAAGGCAAGCTCCTACAATGAGCAGTTCTTC.